This TCR beta chain was recovered during a study of CD8 T cells in Susac syndrome. FACS was used to enrich TEMRA cells, whereas the CD8+ and CD4+ T cells were obtained by negative isolation. The germline V gene encodes CDR1 SEHNR and CDR2 FQNEAQ (reference sequence). The V and J ends lost 5 bases and 3 bases respectively, with 14 bases between them. The CDR3 extends over 14 amino acids. Remarks on this clonotype: Its antigen is undetermined.

Findings and limits, study-wide: An acknowledgment was made by the study that its TCR sequencing and HLA analysis involved relatively few individuals.

With random hexamers, reverse transcription was performed on about 0.5 to 1 ug of RNA. The immunoSEQ assay covered 54 Vbeta and 13 Jbeta segments for CDR3. TCRdb re-called the immunoSEQ multiplex PCR reads with MiXCR, one entry per CDR3 protein. The data hold around 71,000 distinct CDR3 sequences, with nearly 96% observed a single time. The receptor was isolated from a human donor with multiple sclerosis. The sample comprised CD4+ T cells from PBMCs. V and J are TRBV7-9 and TRBJ2-7; possibly TRBD1 for D (6 bases). The CDR3 nucleotides are TGTGCCAGCAGCAGCACATCAGGGGTCTACGAGCAGTACTTC. Encoded protein: CASSSTSGVYEQYF.